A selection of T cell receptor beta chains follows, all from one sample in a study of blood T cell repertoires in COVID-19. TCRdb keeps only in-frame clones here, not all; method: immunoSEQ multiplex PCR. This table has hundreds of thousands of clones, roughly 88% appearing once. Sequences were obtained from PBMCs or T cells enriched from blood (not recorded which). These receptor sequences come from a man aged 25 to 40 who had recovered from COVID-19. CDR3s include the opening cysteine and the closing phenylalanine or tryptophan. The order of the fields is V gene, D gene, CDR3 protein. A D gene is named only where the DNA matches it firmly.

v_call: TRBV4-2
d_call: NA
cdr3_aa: CASSQGGGIYGYTF

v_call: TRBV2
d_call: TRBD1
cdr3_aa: CASSGQGAGYGYTF

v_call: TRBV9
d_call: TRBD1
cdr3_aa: CASSDRGGAGELFF

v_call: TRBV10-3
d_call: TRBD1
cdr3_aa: CAISGRDREGEQYF

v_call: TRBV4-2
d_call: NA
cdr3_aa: CASSQASGGSYNEQFF

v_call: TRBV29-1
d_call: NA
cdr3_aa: CSVAGVVNYGYTF

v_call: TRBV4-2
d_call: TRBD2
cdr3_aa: CASSVRLAGDLSYNEQFF

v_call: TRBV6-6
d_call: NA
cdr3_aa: CASSGPGYQETQYF

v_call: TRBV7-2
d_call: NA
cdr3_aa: CASSPRPRGGKGTDTQYF

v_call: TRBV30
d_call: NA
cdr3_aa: CAWRKVEGPDTEAFF

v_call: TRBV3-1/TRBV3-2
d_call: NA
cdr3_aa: CASSQATATEAFF

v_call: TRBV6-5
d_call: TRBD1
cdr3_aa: CASIPGQGSYEQYF

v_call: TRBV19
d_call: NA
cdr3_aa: CASSAGSRAGYTF

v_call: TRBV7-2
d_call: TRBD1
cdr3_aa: CASSRKDHRGNTIYF

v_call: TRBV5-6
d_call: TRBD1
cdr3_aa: CASSWTGNYGYTF

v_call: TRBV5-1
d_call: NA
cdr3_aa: CASSPKDSLGSYNEQFF

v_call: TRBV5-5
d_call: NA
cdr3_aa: CASSLALTGINEKLFF

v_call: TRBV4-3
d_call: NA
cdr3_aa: CASSQDQGTGYGYTF

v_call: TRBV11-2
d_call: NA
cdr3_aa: CASTQLSGQGGTEAFF

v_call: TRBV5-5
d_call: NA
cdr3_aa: CASSLYLVNQPQHF

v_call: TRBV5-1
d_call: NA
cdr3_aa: CASSLEYVGEQFF

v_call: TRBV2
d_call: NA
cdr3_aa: CASSTVEAFF

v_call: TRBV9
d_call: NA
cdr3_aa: CASGEGAAINSPLHF

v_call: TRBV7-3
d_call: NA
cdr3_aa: CASSEDPGGYTF

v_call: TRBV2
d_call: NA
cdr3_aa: CASSRDMNTEAFF

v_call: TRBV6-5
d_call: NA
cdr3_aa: CASSPQGIGDYGYTF

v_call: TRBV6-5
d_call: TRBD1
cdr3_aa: CASSYRLTGRVSPLHF

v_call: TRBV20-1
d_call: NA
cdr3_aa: CSAREQYEQYF

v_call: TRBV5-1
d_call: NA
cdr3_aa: CASSLAGGAEKLFF

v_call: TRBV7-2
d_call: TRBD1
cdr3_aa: CASSTRQGFTEAFF

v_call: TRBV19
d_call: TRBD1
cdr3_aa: CASKDRGRETQYF

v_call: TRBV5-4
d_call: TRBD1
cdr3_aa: CASSLEQGAGNTIYF

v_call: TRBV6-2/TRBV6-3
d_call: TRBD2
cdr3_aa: CASSLSTSGGAEHIQYF

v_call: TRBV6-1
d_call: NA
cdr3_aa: CASSDRGFYGYTF

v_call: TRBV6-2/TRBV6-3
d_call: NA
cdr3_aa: CASSTPRGNQPQHF

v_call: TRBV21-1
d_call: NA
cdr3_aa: CASSKKVTGNLGEQYF

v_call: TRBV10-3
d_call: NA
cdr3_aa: CAIGGLGPKSSYEQYF

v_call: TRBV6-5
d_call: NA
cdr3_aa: CASSSDMARGYTF

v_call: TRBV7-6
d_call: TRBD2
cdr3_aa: CASSLLSGGVTDTQYF

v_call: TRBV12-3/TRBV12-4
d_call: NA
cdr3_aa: CASSLRGNYGYTF

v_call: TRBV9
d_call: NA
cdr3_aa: CASSSSGSFSGNTIYF

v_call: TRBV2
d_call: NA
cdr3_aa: CASSERGYQGYGYTF

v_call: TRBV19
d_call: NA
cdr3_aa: CASSIVQGSRDGYTF

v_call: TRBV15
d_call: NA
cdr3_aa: CATTRSSYNSPLHF